This paragraph covers one T cell receptor beta chain sequence. TCRdb's copy holds only in-frame clones and misses some; the assay was immunoSEQ multiplex PCR. This sample has 250,000 to 300,000 clones, with roughly 80% found just once. This entry is derived from a study of blood T cell repertoires in COVID-19. The germline gives CDR1 SGHTA, CDR2 FQGNSA. Trimming took 7 bases from V and 2 from J, leaving 21 bases between them. This CDR3 comprises 17 residues. This chain uses TRBV7-2 with TRBJ2-1; D possibly corresponds to TRBD1 (7 bases). The specimen was peripheral blood. The sequence was obtained from a man aged 60-69 years who had recovered from COVID-19. The CDR3 nucleotides are TGTGCCAGCATGAAAAGTCAGGGCAGGGGGGCCTACAATGAGCAGTTCTTC. This codes for CASMKSQGRGAYNEQFF.